The present TCR beta chain was sequenced within a study of blood T cell repertoires in COVID-19. Study overall: The cDNA or gDNA used as material had been derived from T cells, B-cell-depleted T cells, or PBMCs.

Participants spanned ages about 18 to 95 years and resided in around 25 US areas. Clinical history as reported by participants underpinned cohort assignment. Exposed participants came across a COVID-19 case within 2 weeks before study entry. CDR3 length equals 15 residues. Germline V gene data show CDR1 as MNHEY and CDR2 as SVGAGI. V was cut by 2 bases and J by 3 bases, with 11 bases left in between. Assay used: immunoSEQ multiplex PCR; TCRdb lists only in-frame clones, some missing. The table includes 200,000 to 250,000 clones, nearly 90% detected once. This TCR came from a man younger than 40 who had been exposed to COVID-19. Sequences were obtained from PBMCs or T cells enriched from blood (not recorded which). This chain joins TRBV6-5 and TRBJ2-4; weak D call: TRBD1 (6 bases). The CDR3 bases are TGTGCCAGCAGTTACGGGGGCCCTAACAAAAACATTCAGTACTTC. This translates into CASSYGGPNKNIQYF.